The next 30 T cell receptor beta chains were all read from a single sample in a study of tumor and adjacent non-tumor tissue in lung cancer. This sample's RNA came from whole unsorted tissue. The library came from three nested PCR rounds adapted from ARM-PCR protocols. In TCRdb, the multiplex PCR reads were re-called with MiXCR into one record per CDR3 protein. The repertoire holds roughly 150,000 distinct CDR3 sequences, roughly 66% seen once, with 15% to 20% in the top ten. The sequenced sample consisted of lung tumor tissue. Receptors were obtained from a man in his 60s with small cell lung cancer.

The V and J genes are TRBV6-5 and TRBJ2-5; D may correspond to TRBD1 or TRBD2 (5 bases each). V was cut by 4 bases and J by 1 base, with 10 bases left in between. This CDR3 spans 14 amino acids. Germline values: CDR1 MNHEY, CDR2 SVGAGI. CDR3 region: CASSFHGTQETQYF. The CDR3, as DNA: TGTGCCAGCAGTTTTCATGGGACCCAAGAGACCCAGTACTTC.

About this clonotype: One base away lies a much larger clone, so this may be a sequencing read error. The chain is built from TRBV20-1 and TRBJ2-2, with 16 bases that match TRBD2. The CDR3 sequence is 19 residues long. The germline CDR1 and CDR2 sequences are DFQATT and SNEGSKA (reference sequence). CDR3 region: CSATVPPGLAGGSTRELFF. Written as DNA, the CDR3 is TGCAGTGCTACCGTACCCCCGGGACTAGCGGGAGGGAGCACCCGGGAGCTGTTTTTT.

The CDR3 is CACRTDRASGELFF. As DNA, the CDR3 is TGTGCCTGCCGGACGGACAGGGCGTCCGGGGAGCTGTTTTTT. This chain connects TRBV6-2 or TRBV6-3 to TRBJ2-2; 8 nucleotides align to TRBD1. CDR3 size: 14 residues. Germline V gene data show CDR1 as MNHEY and CDR2 as SVGEGT. J lost 6 bases, V lost 11 bases, and 11 bases had no gene match.

There are a few counts of this clonotype. The gene calls are TRBV14 and TRBJ2-3; D is unresolved. This CDR3 comprises 12 residues. Per the germline V gene, CDR1 is SGHDN and CDR2 is FVKESK. The V gene lost 1 base and the J gene lost 9 bases, with 8 bases spanning the gap. DNA of the CDR3: TGTGCCAGCAGCCAAGGACATTACACGCAGTATTTT. It is translated as CASSQGHYTQYF.

As concerns this clonotype: An end of the junction does not agree with germline; a read error may underlie this. CDR3 DNA: TGTGCCAGCAGTACTAGCCAGCGGAACACCGGGGAGCTCTTTTTT. This sequence encodes CASSTSQRNTGELFF. The chain couples TRBV6-5 to TRBJ2-2; D possibly corresponds to TRBD2 (6 bases). Germline V gene sequence: CDR1 MNHEY, CDR2 SVGAGI. The CDR3 runs 15 residues.

A remark on this clonotype: Since a much larger clone is just one base distant, this may be a read error. This chain connects TRBV12-3 or TRBV12-4 to TRBJ2-5, with TRBD1 as a possible D gene (6 bases). CDR3 length: 14 amino acids. As DNA, the CDR3 is TGTGCCAACAGTCTCGACAGGATCCAAGAGACCCAGTACTTC. It yields the protein CANSLDRIQETQYF.

As concerns this clonotype: One base away lies a much larger clone, so this may be a sequencing read error. The V gene is TRBV6-5, the J gene TRBJ2-3; 7 bases map to TRBD2. In germline, CDR1 is MNHEY, CDR2 SVGAGI. This CDR3 has 13 residues. Trimming at V came to 9 bases and at J to 2 bases, leaving 5 bases not matched to a gene. CDR3 residues: CASRLAVTDTQYF. Written as DNA, the CDR3 is TGTGCCAGTCGTCTAGCGGTCACAGATACGCAGTATTTT.

Of note for this clonotype: Germline is not matched at one junction end, which may reflect a read error. The chain is built from TRBV12-3 or TRBV12-4 and TRBJ2-1, with TRBD2 identical over 13 bases. The CDR3 contains 18 residues. CDR3 nucleotide sequence: TGTGCCAGCAGGCAATTACGCCCGGGACTAGCGGGACTCCATGAGGAGTTCTTC. It yields the protein CASRQLRPGLAGLHEEFF.

This clonotype has at least ten counts. The chain uses TRBV20-1 and TRBJ2-7, with 7 bases aligning to TRBD2. Germline V CDR1 and CDR2: DFQATT, SNEGSKA (reference sequence). The CDR3 extends over 14 amino acids. V dropped 3 bases and J dropped 9; count of bases not matched to a gene: 14. The CDR3 nucleotides are TGCAGTGCTAGCGAAATGGGGGATTTAGCGGGGCAGTACGTC. This gives the protein CSASEMGDLAGQYV.

Concerning this clonotype itself: A read error may produce the germline difference seen at one junction end. The gene calls are TRBV11-2 and TRBJ2-1, with 9 bases that match TRBD2. The CDR3 is 15 amino acids. Germline V gene data show CDR1 as SGHAT and CDR2 as FQNNGV. CDR3: CDSSLRTSDYNEQFF. The CDR3 nucleotides are TGTGACAGCAGCCTACGGACTAGCGACTACAATGAGCAGTTCTTC.

V gene TRBV12-3 or TRBV12-4 combines with J gene TRBJ2-5; D might be TRBD1 (5 bases). This CDR3 spans 17 amino acids. With 7 bases removed from V and 7 bases from J, the gap between germline ends came to 28 bases. The CDR3 DNA sequence: TGTGCCAGCACAGATCTGGTTGACAAGGGGATGCAGATGACCCAGTACTTC. Translation gives CASTDLVDKGMQMTQYF.

This chain links TRBV6-1 with TRBJ2-7, with 7 bases identical to TRBD1. The ends lost 7 bases at V and 0 bases at J; junction bases unmatched: 12. This CDR3 region has 16 residues. Germline CDR1 is MNHNS and CDR2 is SASEGT. CDR3 sequence reads: CASNGGFGTVSYEQYF. The CDR3 DNA reads as TGTGCCAGCAATGGGGGCTTCGGGACAGTCTCCTACGAGCAGTACTTC.

Details on this clonotype: Compared with germline, one end of the junction differs, possibly owing to a read error. This chain links TRBV6-5 with TRBJ1-1, with a possible D match to TRBD1 (5 bases). The CDR3 has 14 residues. CDR1 is MNHEY, CDR2 SVGAGI, per germline. CDR3: CGSSLFDQRGEAFF. In DNA form, the CDR3 reads TGTGGCAGCAGCTTATTCGACCAGAGGGGTGAAGCTTTCTTT.

Comment on this clonotype: This may be a read error: a much more frequent sequence differs by one nucleotide. The J gene is TRBJ2-2, the V gene TRBV7-3; no definite D call. CDR1 is SGHTA and CDR2 is FQGTGA in the germline V gene. The CDR3 has 13 amino acids. The V end was cut by 4 bases, the J end by 4 bases, with 7 bases between. CDR3 bases: TGTGCCAGCAGCTCACCTAGCACCGGGGAGCTGTTTTTT. Protein: CASSSPSTGELFF.

The J gene is TRBJ2-3, the V gene TRBV11-2; D unresolved. CDR1 is SGHAT and CDR2 is FQNNGV in the germline V gene. The CDR3 consists of 15 residues. The V end lost 1 base, the J end lost 11 bases, and 19 bases lay between the germline ends. The CDR3 DNA sequence: TGTGCCAGCAGCTTAGCTCGCTCTGGCACACATATGCAGTATTTT. Amino acid sequence: CASSLARSGTHMQYF.

About this clonotype: An end of the junction does not agree with germline; a read error may underlie this. V gene TRBV11-3 combines with J gene TRBJ2-1; 7 nucleotides match TRBD2. Looked up from germline, CDR1 is SGHNT and CDR2 is YENEEA. This CDR3 contains 15 residues. Written as DNA, the CDR3 is TGTACCAGCAGCTTAGAGACAATCGCTAGCGGTGAGCGGTTCTTC. Protein product: CTSSLETIASGERFF.

The genes are TRBV20-1 and TRBJ2-3; no firm D call. Trimming took 2 bases from V and 6 from J, leaving 6 bases between them. In germline, CDR1 is DFQATT, CDR2 SNEGSKA (reference sequence). The CDR3 extends over 11 amino acids. The CDR3 sequence: CSARLVDTQYF. The CDR3 DNA is TGCAGTGCTAGACTAGTTGATACGCAGTATTTT.

By its share, this clonotype is medium-sized. This sequence joins TRBV11-3 and TRBJ2-3; D assignment may be TRBD1 or TRBD2 (5 bases each). CDR1 SGHNT and CDR2 YENEEA come from the germline V gene. There are 17 residues in the CDR3. V lost 0 bases and J 2 bases, leaving 15 bases between the germline ends. The chain's CDR3 is CASSLETQGPYTDTQYF. The CDR3 region has the DNA TGTGCCAGCAGCTTAGAGACCCAGGGACCCTACACAGATACGCAGTATTTT.

The chain employs TRBV12-3 or TRBV12-4 and TRBJ2-2; weak D call: TRBD2 (6 bases). The V and J ends lost 1 base and 6 bases respectively, with 12 bases between them. The length of the CDR3 is 15 residues. CDR3 region: CASSLVGGDAGELFF. The CDR3 DNA reads as TGTGCCAGCAGTTTAGTGGGAGGAGACGCCGGGGAGCTGTTTTTT.

This clonotype was seen a single time. The chain uses TRBV18 and TRBJ1-5; D is uncertain. The CDR3 is 13 amino acids. Trimming took 4 bases from V and 9 from J, leaving 13 bases between them. The V gene's germline CDR1 is KGHSH and CDR2 LQKENI. The CDR3 protein is CASSRESGWPQHF. CDR3 sequence (DNA): TGTGCCAGCTCACGGGAGTCCGGTTGGCCCCAGCATTTT.

This chain connects TRBV20-1 to TRBJ2-3, with D unclear. Germline CDR1 is DFQATT and CDR2 is SNEGSKA (reference sequence). Trimming removed 4 bases at V and 7 bases at J, with 18 bases between. This CDR3 has 14 residues. The CDR3 spells CSAKSESGLHTQYF. CDR3 DNA sequence: TGCAGTGCTAAAAGCGAGTCTGGTCTCCATACGCAGTATTTT.

This chain links TRBV11-2 with TRBJ2-7, with D perhaps matching TRBD2 (6 bases). CDR1 is SGHAT, CDR2 FQNNGV, per germline. The CDR3 totals 14 residues. Trimming removed 5 bases from V and 7 bases from J, with 18 bases in between. Here the CDR3 reads CASSRLTAGGEQYF. For the CDR3, the DNA is TGTGCCAGCAGCCGACTAACGGCTGGGGGGGAGCAGTACTTC.

Of note for this clonotype: One end of the junction fails to match germline, which may point to a read error. The rearrangement joins TRBV6-1 to TRBJ1-5, with D maybe TRBD1 (5 bases). CDR3 length: 15 amino acids. Germline CDR1 reads MNHNS; CDR2 reads SASEGT. The CDR3 reads CASSPGGAGNQPHHF. The CDR3 DNA follows: TGTGCCAGTAGTCCTGGGGGAGCCGGAAATCAGCCCCATCATTTT.

V and J are TRBV12-3 or TRBV12-4 and TRBJ2-7, with 9 bases that match TRBD2. The CDR3 extends over 13 amino acids. V shed 3 bases, J shed 13 bases, and the junction held 10 bases outside the gene matches. Here the CDR3 reads CASSLSSGMVRYF. In DNA, the CDR3 is TGTGCCAGCAGTTTGTCTAGCGGGATGGTAAGATACTTC.

This clonotype is medium-sized in the sample. The chain links TRBV6-5 to TRBJ2-6; D unclear. This CDR3 comprises 17 residues. Germline V gene data show CDR1 as MNHEY and CDR2 as SVGAGI. V lost 0 bases and J 0 bases, leaving 9 bases between the germline ends. CDR3 sequence reads: CASSYSIYGSGANVLTF. In DNA form, the CDR3 reads TGTGCCAGCAGTTACTCGATTTACGGCTCTGGGGCCAACGTCCTGACTTTC.

The chain uses TRBV11-2 and TRBJ2-3; 11 bases agree with TRBD2. Germline CDR1 reads SGHAT; CDR2 reads FQNNGV. The trim removed 9 bases at V and 2 bases at J, leaving 25 bases unmatched. CDR3 length: 21 amino acids. CDR3 sequence: CARNSTLGSGRETCFTDTQYF. Here the CDR3 DNA reads TGTGCCAGAAACTCTACCCTCGGTAGCGGGAGGGAAACCTGCTTCACAGATACGCAGTATTTT.

The chain carries TRBV20-1 and TRBJ2-1; 9 bases line up with TRBD2. CDR1 DFQATT and CDR2 SNEGSKA come from the germline V gene (reference sequence). The CDR3 is 14 amino acids. Trimming cost V 6 bases and J 9 bases; bases outside gene matches: 12. The chain's CDR3 is CSAGGGLATIEQFF. In DNA, the CDR3 is TGCAGTGCAGGGGGCGGACTAGCGACCATTGAGCAGTTCTTC.

Points on this clonotype: The junction departs from the called germline gene at one end, perhaps through a read error. V and J are TRBV5-4 and TRBJ1-2, with TRBD1 matching over 11 bases. This CDR3 contains 15 residues. Germline V gives CDR1 SGHNT, CDR2 YYREEE (reference sequence). The CDR3 region is CASSPPGDRGFGYTF. CDR3 in DNA: TGTGCCAGCAGCCCGCCGGGGGACAGGGGGTTTGGCTACACTTTC.

The rearrangement joins TRBV20-1 to TRBJ2-5; 8 bases align to TRBD2. V dropped 4 bases and J dropped 7; count of bases not matched to a gene: 8. The CDR3 is 13 residues long. The germline V gene has CDR1 DFQATT and CDR2 SNEGSKA (reference sequence). The DNA of the CDR3 is TGCAGTGCTACTACTAGCGGTGGGGGGACCCAGTACTTC. It is translated as CSATTSGGGTQYF.

This clonotype was found once. The CDR3 end shows no conserved phenylalanine or tryptophan, and so a read error is likely. The chain uses TRBV12-3 or TRBV12-4 and TRBJ2-7, with 10 positions matching TRBD2. The CDR3 contains 13 residues. The CDR3 spells CVSSSSGSTEQYL. The CDR3 bases are TGTGTTAGCAGTTCTAGCGGGAGCACCGAGCAGTACTTA.